Listed here are 15 T cell receptor beta chains from one sample, sequenced in a study of T cell responses to AZD1222 COVID-19 vaccine (dated by TCRdb to about 2021). Libraries were prepared through the immunoSEQ multiplex PCR assay. In TCRdb, the immuneACCESS table is reduced to in-frame sequences with V and J assigned. These tables do not hold every clone; where another copy was compared, an unresolved V gene accounts for under half, and the others remain unexplained. In this sample the table shows 150,000 to 200,000 clones, around 92% of which occur a single time. Together, the top ten hold over 1% of the sample. Reading the label with the study, this specimen's time point is: baseline before first vaccination. This specimen was peripheral blood, taken on day 0 of AZD1222 vaccination. The receptors stem from an adult in good health.

The chain links TRBV6-6 to TRBJ1-4, with D possibly TRBD1 on 6 matching bases. Germline V CDR1 and CDR2: MNHNY, SVGAGI (reference sequence). Trimming stripped 5 bases from V and 4 bases from J, with 11 bases between. The CDR3 totals 14 residues. The CDR3 DNA is TGTGCCAGCAGTGGCACAGGGCGTAATGAAAAACTGTTTTTT. This sequence encodes CASSGTGRNEKLFF.

Comments on this clone: Other DNA sequences in this specimen translate into the identical CDR3. The chain couples TRBV6-5 to TRBJ1-3, with D uncertain. V gave up 2 bases and J gave up 4 bases, with 0 bases separating them. This CDR3 comprises 11 residues. CDR1 is MNHEY, CDR2 SVGAGI, per germline. CDR3 sequence reads: CASSYGNTIYF. The CDR3 region has the DNA TGTGCCAGCAGTTACGGAAACACCATATATTTT.

The chain has TRBV27 and TRBJ2-5; no reliable D call. The CDR3 covers 13 residues. V lost 5 bases to trimming and J lost 5 bases, with 12 bases between them. The V gene's germline CDR1 is MNHEY and CDR2 SMNVEV (reference sequence). CDR3 region: CASSRVGWETQYF. In nucleotides, the CDR3 is TGTGCCAGCAGTCGCGTGGGTTGGGAGACCCAGTACTTC.

This chain links TRBV11-2 with TRBJ1-5; D gene unclear. This CDR3 region has 13 residues. Germline V CDR1 and CDR2: SGHAT, FQNNGV. The germline V and J ends were trimmed by 5 bases and 7 bases, with 12 bases remaining between them. The DNA of the CDR3 is TGTGCCAGCAGCCGCGGCGAGGGACAGCCCCAGCATTTT. Translated, it gives CASSRGEGQPQHF.

The V and J genes are TRBV19 and TRBJ1-1; D uncertain. This CDR3 region has 13 residues. Looked up from germline, CDR1 is LNHDA and CDR2 is SQIVND (reference sequence). Trimming took off 4 bases at V and 7 bases at J, with 13 bases between the two ends. Here the CDR3 DNA reads TGTGCCAGTAGTACCCAATTTCCGTTTGAAGCTTTCTTT. Translating gives CASSTQFPFEAFF.

The chain uses TRBV6-5 and TRBJ1-1; D ambiguous. This CDR3 has 12 residues. Germline CDR1 reads MNHEY; CDR2 reads SVGAGI. Deletions cut 5 bases from V and 9 bases from J, with 13 bases between. The chain's CDR3 is CASSQSTGKAFF. As DNA, the CDR3 is TGTGCCAGCAGTCAATCGACCGGAAAAGCTTTCTTT.

The chain links TRBV5-1 to TRBJ2-5; 9 bases map to TRBD2. This CDR3 comprises 15 residues. CDR1 and CDR2 from the germline V gene are SGHRS and YFSETQ. The V and J ends lost 0 bases and 4 bases, in that order; junction bases with no gene match: 4. CDR3 amino acids: CASSLGGTSRETQYF. DNA for the CDR3: TGCGCCAGCAGCTTGGGTGGGACTAGCAGAGAGACCCAGTACTTC.

This chain links TRBV14 with TRBJ1-6; 10 nucleotides agree with TRBD1. Trimming cost V 4 bases and J 4 bases; bases outside gene matches: 10. From germline, CDR1 is SGHDN and CDR2 FVKESK. The length of the CDR3 is 18 residues. CDR3 loop: CASSPLDRGNPYNSPLHF. Here the CDR3 DNA reads TGTGCCAGCAGCCCCCTGGACAGGGGGAACCCTTATAATTCACCCCTCCACTTT.

This CDR3 reads CASSPPTGGAFF. CDR3 coding DNA: TGTGCCAGCAGCCCTCCGACAGGGGGAGCTTTCTTT. This chain joins TRBV7-9 and TRBJ1-1; 9 positions match TRBD1. Germline V gene sequence: CDR1 SEHNR, CDR2 FQNEAQ (reference sequence). This CDR3 comprises 12 residues. Unmatched junction bases numbered 5, after V lost 5 bases and J lost 10 bases.

The sample holds one count of this clone. J is TRBJ1-3 and V is TRBV12-3 or TRBV12-4; D gene ambiguous. This CDR3 comprises 12 residues. Trimming removed 2 bases from V and 8 bases from J, with 7 bases in between. CDR3 DNA: TGTGCCAGCAGTTTACTGCGAGACACCATATATTTT. Translated: CASSLLRDTIYF.

The chain carries TRBV3-1 (or the pseudogene TRBV3-2) and TRBJ2-3; no clear D gene. The V gene's germline CDR1 is LGHDT and CDR2 YNNKEL (reference sequence). The CDR3 has 12 amino acids. The V end lost 2 bases, the J end lost 6 bases, and 6 bases lay between the germline ends. CDR3 sequence: CASSQFGDTQYF. The CDR3 DNA reads as TGTGCCAGCAGCCAATTTGGCGATACGCAGTATTTT.

The chain recombines TRBV7-9 with TRBJ2-7; 7 bases map to TRBD2. CDR3 length: 16 amino acids. V shed 4 bases and J 0 bases; nucleotides not matched to a gene: 9. In germline, CDR1 is SEHNR, CDR2 FQNEAQ (reference sequence). The CDR3: CASSSPKRGLSYEQYF. The CDR3 DNA reads as TGTGCCAGCAGCTCCCCAAAGCGGGGCCTCTCCTACGAGCAGTACTTC.

This chain uses TRBV27 with TRBJ1-4; TRBD1 is a possible D gene (5 bases). The CDR3 consists of 15 residues. Germline V CDR1 and CDR2: MNHEY, SMNVEV (reference sequence). Trimming cost V 7 bases and J 3 bases, with 15 bases left between them. DNA of the CDR3: TGTGCCAGCACCTCTAGGGCGGGACCTAATGAAAAACTGTTTTTT. Amino acids: CASTSRAGPNEKLFF.

This clone has only a few counts. The chain joins TRBV28 to TRBJ2-7, with D hard to call. V was clipped by 2 bases and J by 7 bases, with 12 bases between them. The CDR3 sequence is 13 residues long. Germline V gives CDR1 MDHEN, CDR2 SYDVKM. The CDR3 coding sequence is TGTGCCAGCAGTTTAATTGGGGAAGGAGAGCAGTACTTC. This codes for CASSLIGEGEQYF.

The V and J genes are TRBV28 and TRBJ1-5; D is perhaps TRBD1 (6 bases). V was shortened by 5 bases and J by 6 bases, with 14 bases between the two germline ends. The CDR3 consists of 14 residues. Germline loops: CDR1 MDHEN, CDR2 SYDVKM. DNA of the CDR3: TGTGCCAGCAGTCCCTCAGGGGATTTTCAGCCCCAGCATTTT. Protein: CASSPSGDFQPQHF.